The source of this TCR beta chain is a study of T-cell memory formation after mild COVID-19. Whole-study findings and limits: Confirmation was lacking for SARS-CoV-2 specificity of second-wave clones that peaked on day 37. The appearance of some responding clones in pre-infection memory suggested that cross-reactive memory joined. A second wave expanding day 15 to 37 was CD4+-biased; contracting clones were balanced. CD4+ contracting clones were found mainly in CM and EM, and CD8+ ones in EMRA.

The CDR3 sequence is 16 residues long. The V end was cut by 0 bases, the J end by 3 bases, with 12 bases between. The germline gives CDR1 MNHGY, CDR2 SVAAGI. Using its own MiXCR run on the 5' RACE reads, TCRdb lists one record per CDR3 protein. Of about 340,000 distinct CDR3 sequences in the sample, roughly 15% were seen once. About this clonotype: Its antigen is unknown.

The gene calls are TRBV6-9 and TRBJ1-5; D might be TRBD1 (5 bases). The sequence was collected from a man aged 18 to 30 who had mild COVID-19 (a few samples of this study predate the infection). Cell type and time point are not known. The specimen sequenced was PBMCs or a T cell subset sorted from them (not recorded which). This CDR3 reads CASSYSLGDPNQPQHF. In DNA form, the CDR3 reads TGTGCCAGCAGTTATTCGTTGGGGGACCCCAATCAGCCCCAGCATTTT.